This T cell receptor (beta chain) was captured in a study of regulatory T cells in long-lasting Graves disease. Findings of the study overall: It is possible that accuracy was reduced by the small size of the sample.

Sample time point: persistent/refractory GD, antithyroid drugs over 5 years with positive TRAb. Construction of the TCR library relied on RNA isolated from PBMCs. For TCR beta, libraries came from iRepertoire HTBI primers and Arm-PCR of CDR3 regions. MiXCR was run by TCRdb on the multiplex PCR reads, yielding one entry per CDR3 protein. This table has 350,000 to 450,000 distinct CDR3 sequences, 23% appearing once. Only a few counts were recorded for this clonotype. The antigen is undetermined. This CDR3 is 14 amino acids long. CDR1 MNHEY and CDR2 SMNVEV come from the germline V gene (reference sequence). The V and J ends lost 6 bases and 1 base respectively, with 9 bases between them.

This clonotype was obtained from a woman in her thirties or forties with Graves disease. This material consisted of peripheral blood mononuclear cells (PBMCs), taken when the disease was refractory, from a patient treated with antithyroid drugs. This chain connects TRBV27 to TRBJ2-2; D is unresolved. The CDR3 loop reads CASRQRLNTGELFF. CDR3 nucleotide sequence: TGTGCCAGCAGGCAGAGACTGAACACCGGGGAGCTGTTTTTT.